This T cell receptor (beta chain) is from a study of T cell responses to AZD1222 COVID-19 vaccine. Study-level results: Increased Spike-specific TCR breadth and depth were observed after two AZD1222 doses. Seropositivity was recorded at baseline in only five to seven AZD1222 recipients.

A word on this clone: What it binds is unknown.

Data came from immunoSEQ multiplex PCR; TCRdb stores just in-frame clones and leaves some out. The sample records about 93,000 clones, about nine tenths being singletons. The receptor's source is an adult in good health. Source: peripheral blood, taken on day 0 of MenACWY control vaccination.

The CDR3: CASSPLEADGYTF. In DNA, the CDR3 is TGTGCCAGCTCGCCGCTAGAAGCGGATGGCTACACCTTC. The rearrangement uses TRBV18 and TRBJ1-2; D is unclear. The CDR3 is 13 amino acids. The V gene lost 6 bases and the J gene lost 6 bases, with 14 bases spanning the gap. CDR1 is KGHSH, CDR2 LQKENI, per germline.